Below, one TCR beta chain is given with its context. Its antigen is unknown. The record originates from a study of T cell repertoires in cytomegalovirus infection. Overall study: Shared public TCR beta signatures pointed to both CMV infection and a matching HLA type.

TCRdb ran MiXCR on the reads and lists one entry per CDR3 protein. The sample has approximately 550,000 distinct CDR3 sequences; more than 15% are singletons. General study results and limits: In two of eight donors, the top clonotype was HLA-C-restricted CMV-specific.

The CDR3 contains 13 residues. Trimming stripped 1 base from V and 6 bases from J, with 11 bases between. Germline CDR1 is SGHNT and CDR2 is YYREEE (reference sequence). Sequences were obtained from CD8+ T cells from PBMCs. The origin of this receptor is a human donor in good health (CMV status not recorded). Some clones in this sample may be carry-over from other donors' samples. This rearrangement joins TRBV5-4 to TRBJ2-7; TRBD1 is a possible D gene (6 bases). CDR3 nucleotide sequence: TGTGCCAGCAGCTTGACAGGGTTGAGCGAGCAGTACTTC. Residues: CASSLTGLSEQYF.